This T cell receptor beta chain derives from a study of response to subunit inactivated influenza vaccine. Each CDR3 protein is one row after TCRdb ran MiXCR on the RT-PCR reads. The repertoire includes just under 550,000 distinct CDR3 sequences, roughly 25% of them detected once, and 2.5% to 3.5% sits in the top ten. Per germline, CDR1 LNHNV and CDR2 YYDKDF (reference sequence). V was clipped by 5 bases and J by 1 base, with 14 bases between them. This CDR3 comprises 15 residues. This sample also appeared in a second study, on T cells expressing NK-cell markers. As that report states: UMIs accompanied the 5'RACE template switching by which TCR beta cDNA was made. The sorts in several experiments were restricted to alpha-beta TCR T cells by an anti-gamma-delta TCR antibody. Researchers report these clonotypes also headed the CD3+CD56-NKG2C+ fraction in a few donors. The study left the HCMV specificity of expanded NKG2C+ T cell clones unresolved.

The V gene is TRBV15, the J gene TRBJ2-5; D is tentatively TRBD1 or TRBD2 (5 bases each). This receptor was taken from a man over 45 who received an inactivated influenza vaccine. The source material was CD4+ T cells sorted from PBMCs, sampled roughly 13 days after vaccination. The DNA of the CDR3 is TGTGCCACCAGCGTAGTAGGGGAGCCCCAAGAGACCCAGTACTTC. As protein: CATSVVGEPQETQYF.